The 17 T cell receptor beta chains below were found in one sample sequenced in a study of blood T cells in healthy people across ages (dated by TCRdb to between 2014 and 2017). Library generation was performed with 5' RACE. The instrument was an Illumina HiSeq 2500. The second PCR ran for about 6 to 12 cycles and used a J-beta primer mix along with a sample-barcoded 5' primer. The raw public reads went through TCRdb reprocessing: fastp at Q25, MiXCR clone calling, in-frame beta chains kept. When rows share a CDR3 protein, they turn into one entry using the most common DNA and genes. The sample yields about 570,000 distinct CDR3 sequences; 27% were counted once. The top ten hold about a fifth of the sample. The sample consisted of blood. Every receptor here comes from a woman aged 65 to 85 in good health.

V is TRBV20-1 and J is TRBJ1-2; maybe TRBD1 (6 bases). Germline V gene lookup returns CDR1 DFQATT and CDR2 SNEGSKA (reference sequence). Trimming removed 6 bases at V and 6 bases at J, with 14 bases between. The CDR3 sequence is 12 residues long. This CDR3 is CSAQQGVHGYTF. In nucleotides, the CDR3 is TGCAGTGCGCAACAGGGAGTCCATGGCTACACCTTC.

The rearrangement uses TRBV7-8 and TRBJ2-1; D uncertain. Germline V gives CDR1 SGHVS, CDR2 FQNEAQ. This CDR3 comprises 13 residues. V was pared by 1 base and J by 8 bases, with 9 bases between. The CDR3 loop reads CASSLGPVHEQFF. CDR3 DNA sequence: TGTGCCAGCAGCTTAGGCCCCGTGCATGAGCAGTTCTTC. Full variable domain (rest looked up from reference TRBV7-8 and TRBJ2-1): GAGVSQSPRYKVAKRGQDVALRCDPISGHVSLFWYQQALGQGPEFLTYFQNEAQLDKSGLPSDRFFAERPEGSVSTLKIQRTQQEDSAVYLCASSLGPVHEQFFGPGTRLTVL.

This chain connects TRBV7-9 to TRBJ2-1, with a tentative D call TRBD2 (7 bases). Germline assignment: CDR1 SEHNR and CDR2 FQNEAQ (reference sequence). The CDR3 extends over 17 amino acids. V was pared by 5 bases and J by 0 bases, with 17 bases between. CDR3 sequence reads: CASSLGGLGSSYNEQFF. In DNA form, the CDR3 reads TGTGCCAGCAGCCTCGGGGGGCTCGGTAGCTCCTACAATGAGCAGTTCTTC.

The V gene is TRBV2, the J gene TRBJ1-1, with no clear D. The V end lost 6 bases, the J end lost 11 bases, and 22 bases lay between the germline ends. This CDR3 comprises 14 residues. Germline V gene lookup returns CDR1 SNHLY and CDR2 FYNNEI. The CDR3 reads CASSPEKIGRRAFF. The DNA for the CDR3 is TGTGCCAGCAGCCCAGAAAAAATTGGAAGGAGGGCTTTCTTT.

The V call is TRBV3-1, the J call TRBJ1-6, with D unresolved. V was trimmed by 5 bases and J by 11 bases, leaving 22 bases between them. The CDR3 consists of 16 residues. The germline gives CDR1 LGHDT, CDR2 YNNKEL (reference sequence). DNA for the CDR3: TGTGCCAGCAGCAAAGCCGTCCGGACCCAAGGAACACCCCTCCACTTT. This encodes CASSKAVRTQGTPLHF.

The rearrangement uses TRBV10-3 and TRBJ1-2, with 9 nucleotides matching TRBD1. This CDR3 region has 14 residues. V dropped 6 bases and J dropped 8; count of bases not matched to a gene: 10. Germline V gives CDR1 ENHRY, CDR2 SYGVKD. The CDR3 DNA reads TGTGCCATCAGCGCCAACCGGGACAGGGTGGGCTACACCTTC. Protein product: CAISANRDRVGYTF.

This chain joins TRBV29-1 and TRBJ2-3; 8 nucleotides match TRBD1. The CDR3 is 16 residues long. CDR1 SQVTM and CDR2 ANQGSEA come from the germline V gene. V shed 3 bases, J shed 0 bases, and the junction held 8 bases outside the gene matches. The CDR3 loop is CSVDGGGTGSTDTQYF. The CDR3 nucleotides are TGCAGCGTTGATGGGGGCGGGACAGGTAGCACAGATACGCAGTATTTT.

The chain carries TRBV6-1 and TRBJ1-4, with a weak D call TRBD1 (6 bases). Germline CDR1 is MNHNS and CDR2 is SASEGT. The CDR3 has 16 residues. The germline V and J ends were trimmed by 3 bases and 8 bases, with 19 bases remaining between them. CDR3 in DNA: TGTGCCAGCAGTGAGGTGGCGGGGGGCGCGAGGGAAAAACTGTTTTTT. As protein: CASSEVAGGAREKLFF.

V usage is TRBV6-6 and J usage is TRBJ2-5; tentatively, D is TRBD1 (5 bases). The DNA end is a closer match to TRBJ2-7, so the J assignment may be wrong. The CDR3 spans 14 residues. CDR1 and CDR2 from the germline V gene are MNHNY and SVGAGI (reference sequence). The CDR3 DNA follows: TGTGCCAGCAGTTCCAGGAAGGACACCTACGAGCAGTACTTC. As protein: CASSSRKDTYEQYF.

This clonotype has more than one count but fewer than ten. The chain uses TRBV7-2 and TRBJ2-3, with TRBD2 matching 14 bases. CDR3 length equals 16 residues. Trimming at V came to 4 bases and at J to 5 bases, leaving 5 bases not matched to a gene. Germline lookup yields CDR1 SGHTA and CDR2 FQGNSA. The CDR3 spells CASSSGLAGAIDTQYF. The CDR3 bases are TGTGCCAGCAGCTCGGGACTAGCGGGGGCGATAGATACGCAGTATTTT.

This clonotype has at least ten counts. The junction differs from germline at one of its ends, possibly a read error. This chain joins TRBV5-1 and TRBJ2-5; 7 bases are a match to TRBD2. CDR1 and CDR2 from the germline V gene are SGHRS and YFSETQ. This CDR3 region has 14 residues. The CDR3 protein is CASSPAGTQETQYF. As DNA, the CDR3 is TGTGCTAGCAGCCCAGCGGGGACCCAAGAGACCCAGTACTTC.

The chain is built from TRBV6-2 or TRBV6-3 and TRBJ1-1; 7 positions agree with TRBD1. The V gene's germline CDR1 is MNHEY and CDR2 SVGEGT. V trimming: 5 bases; J trimming: 1 base; junction bases outside the gene matches: 7. This CDR3 is built from 15 residues. CDR3 protein: CASSVLRDRNTEAFF. CDR3 DNA sequence: TGTGCCAGCAGTGTCCTCCGGGACAGGAACACTGAAGCTTTCTTT.

The rearrangement uses TRBV20-1 and TRBJ1-1; TRBD1 matches 8 bases. Germline values: CDR1 DFQATT, CDR2 SNEGSKA (reference sequence). The CDR3 contains 13 residues. Trimming at V came to 7 bases and at J to 5 bases, leaving 9 bases not matched to a gene. The CDR3 nucleotides read TGCAGTGGCCACAGGGGGGTACGGACTGAAGCTTTCTTT. This translates into CSGHRGVRTEAFF.

This clonotype was seen a handful of times. The chain joins TRBV7-2 to TRBJ2-1, with TRBD2 identical over 7 bases. V lost 1 base, J lost 2 bases, and 2 bases stayed unmatched. Germline assignment: CDR1 SGHTA and CDR2 FQGNSA. The CDR3 is 15 residues long. CDR3 nucleotide sequence: TGTGCCAGCAGCTTAGTCGGGACTACCTACAATGAGCAGTTCTTC. Protein sequence: CASSLVGTTYNEQFF.

This clonotype was counted a few times. The V gene is TRBV4-1, the J gene TRBJ2-5; D could derive from TRBD1 or TRBD2 (5 bases each). The CDR3 has 15 residues. V was cut by 2 bases and J by 4 bases, with 14 bases left in between. Germline CDR1 and CDR2: MGHRA and YSYEKL. The CDR3 region has the DNA TGCGCCAGCAGCCAAAGTATAGAGGGGCGAGAGACCCAGTACTTC. Translation: CASSQSIEGRETQYF.

In this sample, this clonotype turned up a few times. The V call is TRBV28, the J call TRBJ2-7; TRBD1 matches 8 bases. Germline lookup yields CDR1 MDHEN and CDR2 SYDVKM. The J segment lost 5 bases and the V segment lost 5 bases, leaving 5 bases of the junction unmatched. This CDR3 contains 13 residues. The CDR3 DNA is TGTGCCAGCAGTATGGACAGGGCCCACGAGCAGTACTTC. Translating it yields CASSMDRAHEQYF.

This clonotype was observed a handful of times. J is TRBJ1-1 and V is TRBV11-3; D is possibly TRBD1 (5 bases). Germline CDR1 reads SGHNT; CDR2 reads YENEEA. Trimming pared 5 bases from V and 8 bases from J, leaving 12 bases between. The CDR3 is 12 residues long. The chain's CDR3 is CASSDSGTEAFF. CDR3 sequence (DNA): TGTGCCAGCAGCGATAGCGGGACGGAAGCTTTCTTT. The variable domain in full, with the rest retrieved from reference TRBV11-3 and TRBJ1-1, is EAGVVQSPRYKIIEKKQPVAFWCNPISGHNTLYWYLQNLGQGPELLIRYENEEAVDDSQLPKDRFSAERLKGVDSTLKIQPAELGDSAVYLCASSDSGTEAFFGQGTRLTVV.